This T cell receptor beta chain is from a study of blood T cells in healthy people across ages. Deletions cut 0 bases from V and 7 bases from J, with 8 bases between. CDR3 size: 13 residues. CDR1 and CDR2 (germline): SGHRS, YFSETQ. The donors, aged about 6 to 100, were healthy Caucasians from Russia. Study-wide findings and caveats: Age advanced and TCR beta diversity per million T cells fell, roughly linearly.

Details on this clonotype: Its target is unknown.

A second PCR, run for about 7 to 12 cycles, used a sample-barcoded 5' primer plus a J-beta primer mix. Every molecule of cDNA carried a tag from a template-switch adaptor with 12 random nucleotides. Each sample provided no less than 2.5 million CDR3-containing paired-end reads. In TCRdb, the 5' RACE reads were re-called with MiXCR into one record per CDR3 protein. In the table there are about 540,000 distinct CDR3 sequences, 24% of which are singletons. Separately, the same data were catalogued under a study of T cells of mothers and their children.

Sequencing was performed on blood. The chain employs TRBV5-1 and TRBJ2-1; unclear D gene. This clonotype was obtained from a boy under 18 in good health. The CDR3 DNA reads TGCGCCAGCAGCTTGGCCGAGAGGAATGAGCAGTTCTTC. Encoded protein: CASSLAERNEQFF.